This TCR beta chain was observed in a study of early T cells in non-severe SARS-CoV-2 infection. The wider study: Alpha and beta chains were unpaired, from unsorted whole-blood bulk RNA. General study findings and limits: The VDJdb matching leaned toward anti-spike CD8 responses and overlooked private and CD4 specificities.

Ten or more counts support this clonotype. The antigen is not known. Unique molecular identifiers were added to individual cDNA molecules. In TCRdb, the 5' RACE reads were re-called with MiXCR into one record per CDR3 protein. The sample shows more than 70,000 distinct CDR3 sequences, 10% to 15% of them seen only once. The receptor was derived from an adult who was a healthcare worker with PCR-confirmed SARS-CoV-2 infection or an uninfected control (not recorded which). Sequenced input: whole blood.

The CDR3 region is CASSLDGYEQYF. CDR3 DNA: TGTGCCAGCAGCTTAGATGGCTACGAGCAGTACTTC. This chain links TRBV11-1 with TRBJ2-7; D not certain. The CDR3 is made up of 12 amino acids. V lost 1 base and J 3 bases, leaving 4 bases between the germline ends. Germline V gene lookup returns CDR1 SGHAT and CDR2 FQDESV (reference sequence).